This T cell receptor beta chain was sequenced during a study of response to subunit inactivated influenza vaccine. Turning to this clonotype: Its antigen is not known.

TCRdb fed the RT-PCR reads into MiXCR, producing one record per CDR3 protein. Counted here are 550,000 to 800,000 distinct CDR3 sequences, about 15% occurring once; the ten biggest clones make up around a tenth. General study points: T cells newly recruited by each seasonal influenza vaccination are few, the authors suggested.

The origin of this receptor is a man aged 50 to 60 who received an inactivated influenza vaccine. Sample: PBMCs from blood, taken about 13 days after vaccination.

CDR3 sequence: CASSTGKIGGPVYEQYF. CDR3 nucleotides: TGTGCCAGCAGTACGGGAAAAATTGGCGGACCAGTCTACGAGCAGTACTTC. The J gene is TRBJ2-7, the V gene TRBV7-9, with D tentatively TRBD2 (5 bases). The CDR3 runs to 17 residues. Trimming shortened V by 6 bases and J by 3 bases, and 24 bases separated the two germline ends. The germline gives CDR1 SEHNR, CDR2 FQNEAQ (reference sequence).